This T cell receptor (beta chain) was identified in a study of blood T cells in healthy people across ages. Study-wide results and caveats: Correlation between TCR beta diversity and naive T cell percentage was strong.

V gave up 0 bases and J gave up 1 base; unmatched junction bases: 10. Germline CDR1 is LGHDT and CDR2 is YNNKEL (reference sequence). There are 18 residues in the CDR3. Extraction yielded at least 5 micrograms of total RNA per sample. A note on this clonotype: Its antigen remains unidentified.

Together with a sample-barcoded 5' primer, a J-beta primer mix was included in a second PCR lasting roughly 6 to 12 cycles. Through a template-switch adaptor with 12 random nucleotides, each cDNA molecule received a tag. Any given sample supplied a minimum of 3 million CDR3-containing paired-end reads. TCRdb analysed the 5' RACE reads with MiXCR anew, one entry per CDR3 protein. The sample lists 1.5 million to 2 million distinct CDR3 sequences, approximately 50% seen once, with less than 2.5% in the top ten. This rearrangement joins TRBV3-1 to TRBJ2-3, with 7 bases that match TRBD2. The sequenced material came from blood. This TCR derives from a woman in her forties in good health. The CDR3: CASSQELSWGGRTDTQYF. Here the CDR3 DNA reads TGTGCCAGCAGCCAAGAGTTGAGTTGGGGGGGACGCACAGATACGCAGTATTTT.